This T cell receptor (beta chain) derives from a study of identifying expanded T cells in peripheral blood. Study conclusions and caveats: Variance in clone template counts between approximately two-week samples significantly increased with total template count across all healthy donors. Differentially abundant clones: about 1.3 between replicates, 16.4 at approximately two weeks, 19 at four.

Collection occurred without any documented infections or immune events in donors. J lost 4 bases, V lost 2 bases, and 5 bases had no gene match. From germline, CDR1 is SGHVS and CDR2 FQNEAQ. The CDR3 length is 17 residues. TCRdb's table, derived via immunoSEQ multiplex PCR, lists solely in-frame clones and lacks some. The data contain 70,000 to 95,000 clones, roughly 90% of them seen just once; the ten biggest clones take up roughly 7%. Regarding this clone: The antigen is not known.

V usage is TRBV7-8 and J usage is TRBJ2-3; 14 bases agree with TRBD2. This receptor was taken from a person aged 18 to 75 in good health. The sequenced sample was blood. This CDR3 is CASSLPGLAGVADTQYF. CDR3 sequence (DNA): TGTGCCAGCAGCTTACCGGGACTAGCGGGAGTTGCAGATACGCAGTATTTT.